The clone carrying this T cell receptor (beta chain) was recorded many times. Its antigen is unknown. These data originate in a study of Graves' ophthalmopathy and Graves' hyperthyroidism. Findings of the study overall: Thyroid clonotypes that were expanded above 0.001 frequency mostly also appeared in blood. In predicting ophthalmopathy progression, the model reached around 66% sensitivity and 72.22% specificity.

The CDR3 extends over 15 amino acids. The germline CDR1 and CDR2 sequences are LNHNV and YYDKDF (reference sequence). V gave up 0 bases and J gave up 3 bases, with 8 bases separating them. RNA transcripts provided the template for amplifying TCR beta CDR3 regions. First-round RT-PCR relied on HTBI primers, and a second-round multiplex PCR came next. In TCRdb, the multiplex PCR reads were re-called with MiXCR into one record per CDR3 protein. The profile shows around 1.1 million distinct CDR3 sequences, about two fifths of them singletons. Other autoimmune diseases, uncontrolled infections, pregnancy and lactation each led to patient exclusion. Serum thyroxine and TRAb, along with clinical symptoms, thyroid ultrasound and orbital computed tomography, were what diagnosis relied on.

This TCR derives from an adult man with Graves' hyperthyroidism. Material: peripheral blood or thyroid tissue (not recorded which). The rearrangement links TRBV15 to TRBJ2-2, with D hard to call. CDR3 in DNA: TGTGCCACCAGCAGAGAGGGCTTATACACCGGGGAGCTGTTTTTT. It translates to CATSREGLYTGELFF.